The 20 T cell receptor beta chains presented below share a single source sample, sequenced in a study of identical twins. Each CDR3 protein is one row after TCRdb ran MiXCR on the 5' RACE reads. The data show about 900,000 distinct CDR3 sequences, about 12% seen once. A further study also used this sample, focusing on yellow fever vaccine responses in identical twins.

The sample was PBMCs. The receptors were gathered from a woman aged 18-29 years in good health.

Many counts were recorded for this clonotype. The chain uses TRBV12-5 and TRBJ2-7; 7 bases match TRBD1. With 5 bases clipped from V and 0 bases from J, the junction kept 10 bases outside the gene matches. Germline CDR1 LGHNT, CDR2 FRNRAP. CDR3 size: 16 residues. The CDR3 sequence: CASGPYRGWSSYEQYF. The CDR3 DNA reads TGTGCTAGTGGTCCCTACAGGGGTTGGAGCTCCTACGAGCAGTACTTC. The full variable domain, completed using reference TRBV12-5 and TRBJ2-7, is DARVTQTPRHKVTEMGQEVTMRCQPILGHNTVFWYRQTMMQGLELLAYFRNRAPLDDSGMPKDRFSAEMPDATLATLKIQPSEPRDSAVYFCASGPYRGWSSYEQYFGPGTRLTVT.

DNA for the CDR3: TGCGCCAGCACCCGGGAGGGTGGCACTGAAGCTTTCTTT. Residues: CASTREGGTEAFF. The rearrangement links TRBV4-1 to TRBJ1-1, with D unclear. This CDR3 has 13 residues. CDR1 and CDR2 (germline): MGHRA, YSYEKL. Trimming took 7 bases from V and 4 from J, leaving 13 bases between them.

The chain carries TRBV6-1 and TRBJ2-3; unclear D gene. CDR3 length: 16 amino acids. Per germline, CDR1 MNHNS and CDR2 SASEGT. Trimming left V 1 base short and J 3 bases short, with 14 bases between. DNA for the CDR3: TGTGCCAGCAGTGAAGTCAAGGGCAGCGCAACAGATACGCAGTATTTT. Encoded protein: CASSEVKGSATDTQYF.

This clonotype was seen a handful of times. This chain uses TRBV7-8 with TRBJ2-3; D is perhaps TRBD2 (5 bases). Germline assignment: CDR1 SGHVS and CDR2 FQNEAQ. This CDR3 has 15 residues. Trimming cost V 5 bases and J 0 bases, with 12 bases left between them. DNA of the CDR3: TGTGCCAGCAGCCGCTTGGACTCAAGCACAGATACGCAGTATTTT. This sequence encodes CASSRLDSSTDTQYF.

V and J are TRBV10-3 and TRBJ2-1; D not resolved. The CDR3 spans 12 residues. The V end lost 8 bases, the J end lost 5 bases, and 10 bases lay between the germline ends. CDR1 and CDR2 (germline): ENHRY, SYGVKD. The CDR3 bases are TGTGCCATCGGGAAGTGGGACAATGAGCAGTTCTTC. This gives the protein CAIGKWDNEQFF.

The chain has TRBV12-5 and TRBJ2-7, with 10 bases lining up with TRBD2. Germline CDR1 is LGHNT and CDR2 is FRNRAP. The CDR3 consists of 15 residues. Trimming cost V 0 bases and J 5 bases; bases outside gene matches: 4. Here the CDR3 DNA reads TGTGCTAGTGGTTTGGTAGCTAGCGGGAGCCACGAGCAGTACTTC. Translating gives CASGLVASGSHEQYF.

V and J are TRBV11-2 and TRBJ2-1; TRBD1 matches at 8 bases. The V gene's germline CDR1 is SGHAT and CDR2 FQNNGV. The CDR3 sequence is 18 residues long. The V and J ends lost 0 bases and 2 bases, in that order; junction bases with no gene match: 9. CDR3 nucleotide sequence: TGTGCCAGCAGCTTAGAAGGCCAGGGGGCTGTCCCCTACAATGAGCAGTTCTTC. Its protein is CASSLEGQGAVPYNEQFF.

This chain joins TRBV12-3 or TRBV12-4 and TRBJ2-5; TRBD2 matches at 16 bases. CDR3 length: 18 residues. Trimming cost V 0 bases and J 5 bases; bases outside gene matches: 6. The CDR3 DNA sequence: TGTGCCAGCAGTTTAGCCGGGACTAGCGGGGGGGCAGGGGAGACCCAGTACTTC. Translation gives CASSLAGTSGGAGETQYF.

A remark on this clonotype: The junction differs from germline at one of its ends, possibly a read error. The chain combines TRBV29-1 with TRBJ2-3, with TRBD2 matching over 12 bases. In germline, CDR1 is SQVTM, CDR2 ANQGSEA. The CDR3 length is 17 residues. CDR3 sequence: CSVGTSGRGWGTDTQNF. The CDR3 DNA reads TGCAGCGTGGGGACTAGCGGGCGCGGCTGGGGCACAGATACGCAGAATTTT.

This clonotype was recorded a few times. In DNA, the CDR3 is TGTGCCAGCACAGACGGGAACACCGGGGAGCTGTTTTTT. This codes for CASTDGNTGELFF. This chain links TRBV2 with TRBJ2-2, with D uncertain. CDR3 length equals 13 residues. Trimming pared 7 bases from V and 1 base from J, leaving 7 bases between. In germline, CDR1 is SNHLY, CDR2 FYNNEI.

The sample holds a few counts of this clonotype. The rearrangement links TRBV5-1 to TRBJ1-4; D gene uncertain. CDR3 length: 15 amino acids. Looked up from germline, CDR1 is SGHRS and CDR2 is YFSETQ. Trimming cost V 5 bases and J 8 bases, with 19 bases left between them. CDR3 in DNA: TGCGCCAGCAGGACGGAGGAGTCAACCCCGGAAAAACTGTTTTTT. Translating it yields CASRTEESTPEKLFF.

The chain carries TRBV11-3 and TRBJ2-2; 11 bases line up with TRBD2. Germline V gene lookup returns CDR1 SGHNT and CDR2 YENEEA. The length of the CDR3 is 16 residues. Trimming cost V 4 bases and J 4 bases; bases outside gene matches: 5. The CDR3, as DNA: TGTGCCAGCAGCTACGGGACTAGCGGACCCACCGGGGAGCTGTTTTTT. Its translation: CASSYGTSGPTGELFF.

This clonotype was seen at least ten times. The V call is TRBV4-1, the J call TRBJ1-4; perhaps TRBD1 as D (6 bases). V was cut by 6 bases and J by 0 bases, with 11 bases left in between. The CDR3 is 15 amino acids. In germline, CDR1 is MGHRA, CDR2 YSYEKL. The CDR3 nucleotides are TGCGCCAGCAGAGATCGGACAGCAACTAATGAAAAACTGTTTTTT. This gives the protein CASRDRTATNEKLFF.

This clonotype was counted a few times. The chain is built from TRBV20-1 and TRBJ2-3; 8 bases are a match to TRBD2. The CDR3 runs 14 residues. Germline CDR1 reads DFQATT; CDR2 reads SNEGSKA (reference sequence). Trimming at V came to 6 bases and at J to 4 bases, leaving 9 bases not matched to a gene. CDR3 in amino acids: CSAPERESADTQYF. CDR3 in DNA: TGCAGTGCGCCGGAGCGGGAGAGCGCAGATACGCAGTATTTT.

There are a few counts of this clonotype. The chain joins TRBV11-2 to TRBJ2-5; D assignment may be TRBD1 or TRBD2 (5 bases each). The CDR3 totals 15 residues. The V gene's germline CDR1 is SGHAT and CDR2 FQNNGV. The V and J ends lost 1 base and 4 bases respectively, with 13 bases between them. The CDR3 sequence: CASSLAGPAGETQYF. CDR3 sequence (DNA): TGTGCCAGCAGCTTAGCGGGACCCGCTGGAGAGACCCAGTACTTC.

The rearrangement links TRBV7-8 to TRBJ1-6; 9 positions match TRBD1. This CDR3 is built from 14 residues. Trimming cost V 5 bases and J 8 bases; bases outside gene matches: 4. In germline, CDR1 is SGHVS, CDR2 FQNEAQ. The CDR3 sequence is CASSRTGEHSPLHF. DNA for the CDR3: TGTGCCAGCAGCAGGACAGGGGAGCATTCACCCCTCCACTTT.

This clonotype was counted between two and nine times. The V and J genes are TRBV18 and TRBJ2-3; the match to TRBD2 covers 12 bases. Trimming at V came to 3 bases and at J to 4 bases, leaving 5 bases not matched to a gene. CDR1 and CDR2 (germline): KGHSH, LQKENI. This CDR3 contains 16 residues. The DNA of the CDR3 is TGTGCCAGCTCACCGACCCTAGCGGGAGGGCCAGATACGCAGTATTTT. Translated, it gives CASSPTLAGGPDTQYF.

This clonotype was seen a few times. This chain joins TRBV21-1 and TRBJ2-3; the listed D gene, TRBD1, was not tested against the DNA. TRBV21-1 is deemed a pseudogene. The CDR3 has 13 residues. For the CDR3, the DNA is TGTGGGAAGAGAAGGGGGGGCACAGATACGCAGTATTTT. This encodes CGKRRGGTDTQYF.

This clonotype was counted between two and nine times. V gene TRBV20-1 combines with J gene TRBJ1-1, with TRBD1 matching 7 bases. CDR3 length: 13 residues. The ends lost 3 bases at V and 5 bases at J; junction bases unmatched: 6. CDR1 is DFQATT, CDR2 SNEGSKA, per germline (reference sequence). CDR3 sequence reads: CSASSRGGTEAFF. The CDR3 region has the DNA TGCAGTGCTAGTTCCAGGGGGGGAACTGAAGCTTTCTTT.

The chain is built from TRBV12-3 or TRBV12-4 and TRBJ2-1; 7 positions match TRBD2. The CDR3 spans 13 residues. J lost 10 bases, V lost 7 bases, and 10 bases had no gene match. The CDR3 nucleotides read TGTGCCAGCACAAACCAGGGAGGGGCGGAGCAGTTCTTC. Its translation: CASTNQGGAEQFF.